This T cell receptor (beta chain) was identified in a study of blood T cell repertoires in COVID-19. In the study overall: In each case, the material was cDNA or gDNA derived from T cells, B-cell-depleted T cells, or PBMCs.

A single count supports this clone. Allocation to cohorts depended on clinical history reported by the participants. For recovered donors of Cohort 3, there were two negative PCRs, clearance, or symptom resolution. Produced via immunoSEQ multiplex PCR; TCRdb's table is partial and in-frame only. The data show 350,000 or so clones, with roughly 87% seen just once and roughly 0.94% held by the top ten. This CDR3 is 17 amino acids long. Unmatched junction bases numbered 7, after V lost 0 bases and J lost 6 bases. CDR1 is MNHEY and CDR2 is SVGEGT in the germline V gene. Sequencing input: PBMCs or T cells enriched from blood (not recorded which). This TCR was recovered from a woman aged 25 to 39 who had recovered from COVID-19. V and J are TRBV6-2 or TRBV6-3 and TRBJ2-1; 11 nucleotides line up with TRBD1. CDR3 DNA: TGTGCCAGCAGTTACTCCCCCTTTGGGACAGGGGGCAATGAGCAGTTCTTC. As protein: CASSYSPFGTGGNEQFF.